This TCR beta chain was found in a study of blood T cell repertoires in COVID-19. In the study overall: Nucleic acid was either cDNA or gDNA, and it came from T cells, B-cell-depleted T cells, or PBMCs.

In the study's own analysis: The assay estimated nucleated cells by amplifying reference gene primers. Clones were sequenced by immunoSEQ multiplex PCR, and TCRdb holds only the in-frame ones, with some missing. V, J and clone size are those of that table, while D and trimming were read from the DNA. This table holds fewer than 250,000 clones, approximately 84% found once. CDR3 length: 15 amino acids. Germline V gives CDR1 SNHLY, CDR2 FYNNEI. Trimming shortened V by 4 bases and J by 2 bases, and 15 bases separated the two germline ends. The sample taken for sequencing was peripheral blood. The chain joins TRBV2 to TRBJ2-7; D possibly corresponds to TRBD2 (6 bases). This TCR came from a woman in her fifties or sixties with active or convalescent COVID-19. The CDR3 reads CASSGASGWAYEQYF. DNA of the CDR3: TGTGCCAGCAGTGGGGCCAGCGGGTGGGCCTACGAGCAGTACTTC. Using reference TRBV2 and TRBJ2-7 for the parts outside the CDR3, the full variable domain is EPEVTQTPSHQVTQMGQEVILRCVPISNHLYFYWYRQILGQKVEFLVSFYNNEISEKSEIFDDQFSVERPDGSNFTLKIRSTKLEDSAMYFCASSGASGWAYEQYFGPGTRLTVT.